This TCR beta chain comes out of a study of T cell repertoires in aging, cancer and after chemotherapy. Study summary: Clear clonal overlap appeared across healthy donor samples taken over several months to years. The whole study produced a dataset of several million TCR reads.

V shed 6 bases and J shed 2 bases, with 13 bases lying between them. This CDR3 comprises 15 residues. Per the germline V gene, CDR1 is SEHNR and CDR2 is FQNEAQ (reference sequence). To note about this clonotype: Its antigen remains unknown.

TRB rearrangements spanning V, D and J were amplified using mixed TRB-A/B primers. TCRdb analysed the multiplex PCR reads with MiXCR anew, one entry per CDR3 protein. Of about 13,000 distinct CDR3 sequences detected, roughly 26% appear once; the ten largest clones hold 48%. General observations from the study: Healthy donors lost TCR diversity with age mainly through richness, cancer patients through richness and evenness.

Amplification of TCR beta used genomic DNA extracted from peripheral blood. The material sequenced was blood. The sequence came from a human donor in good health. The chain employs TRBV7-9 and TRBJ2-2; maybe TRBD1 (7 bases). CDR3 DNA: TGTGCCAGCAGGCGGGACAGCTTAAACACCGGGGAGCTGTTTTTT. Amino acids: CASRRDSLNTGELFF.